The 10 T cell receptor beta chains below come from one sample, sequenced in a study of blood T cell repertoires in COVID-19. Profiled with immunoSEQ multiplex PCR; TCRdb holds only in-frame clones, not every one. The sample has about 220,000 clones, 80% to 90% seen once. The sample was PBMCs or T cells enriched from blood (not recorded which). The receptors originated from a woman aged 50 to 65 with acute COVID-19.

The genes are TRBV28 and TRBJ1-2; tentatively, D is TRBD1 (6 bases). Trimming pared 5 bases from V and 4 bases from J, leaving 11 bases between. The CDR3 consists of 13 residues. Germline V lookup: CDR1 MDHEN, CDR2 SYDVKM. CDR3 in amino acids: CASSPTGFYGYTF. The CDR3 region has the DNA TGTGCCAGCAGTCCGACAGGATTCTATGGCTACACCTTC.

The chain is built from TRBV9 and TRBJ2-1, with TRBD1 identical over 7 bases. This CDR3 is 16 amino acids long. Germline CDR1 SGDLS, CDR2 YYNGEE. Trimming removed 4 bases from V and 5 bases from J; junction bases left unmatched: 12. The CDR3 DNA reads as TGTGCCAGCAGCTTCTCCCCTGTGCAGGGGGACAATGAGCAGTTCTTC. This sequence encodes CASSFSPVQGDNEQFF.

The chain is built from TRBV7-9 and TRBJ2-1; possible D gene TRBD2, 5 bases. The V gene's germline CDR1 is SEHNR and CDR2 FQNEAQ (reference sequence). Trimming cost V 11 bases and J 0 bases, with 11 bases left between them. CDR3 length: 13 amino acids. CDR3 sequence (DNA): TGTGCCGGGGAGCGAAGCTCCTACAATGAGCAGTTCTTC. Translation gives CAGERSSYNEQFF. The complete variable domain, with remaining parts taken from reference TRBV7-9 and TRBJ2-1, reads DTGVSQNPRHKITKRGQNVTFRCDPISEHNRLYWYRQTLGQGPEFLTYFQNEAQLEKSRLLSDRFSAERPKGSFSTLEIQRTEQGDSAMYLCAGERSSYNEQFFGPGTRLTVL.

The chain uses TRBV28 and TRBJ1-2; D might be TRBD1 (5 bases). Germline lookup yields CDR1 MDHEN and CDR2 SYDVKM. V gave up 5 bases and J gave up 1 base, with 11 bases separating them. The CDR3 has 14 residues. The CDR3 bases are TGTGCCAGCAGTCAAAACAGGATTAACTATGGCTACACCTTC. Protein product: CASSQNRINYGYTF.

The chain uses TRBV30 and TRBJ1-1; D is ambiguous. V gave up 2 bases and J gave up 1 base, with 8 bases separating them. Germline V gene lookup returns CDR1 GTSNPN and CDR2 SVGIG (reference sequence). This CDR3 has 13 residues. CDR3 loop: CAWSRTRNTEAFF. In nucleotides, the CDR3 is TGTGCCTGGAGTCGCACACGGAACACTGAAGCTTTCTTT.

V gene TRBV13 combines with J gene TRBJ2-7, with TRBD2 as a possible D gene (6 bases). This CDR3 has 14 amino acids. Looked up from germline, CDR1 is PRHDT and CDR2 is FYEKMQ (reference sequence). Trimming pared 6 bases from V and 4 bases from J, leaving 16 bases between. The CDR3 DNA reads TGTGCCAGCAGTATACCTGTCCGGGGGTACGAGCAGTACTTC. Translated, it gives CASSIPVRGYEQYF.

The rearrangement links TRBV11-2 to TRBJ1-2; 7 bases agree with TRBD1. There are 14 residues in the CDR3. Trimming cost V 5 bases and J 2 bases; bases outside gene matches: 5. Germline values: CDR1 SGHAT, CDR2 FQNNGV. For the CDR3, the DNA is TGTGCCAGCAGCCTGGACAGGAGGAACTATGGCTACACCTTC. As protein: CASSLDRRNYGYTF.

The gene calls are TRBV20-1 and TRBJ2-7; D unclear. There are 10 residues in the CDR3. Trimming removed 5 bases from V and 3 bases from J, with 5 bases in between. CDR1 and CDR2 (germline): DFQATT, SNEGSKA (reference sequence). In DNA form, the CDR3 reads TGCAGTGCTGCAGACTACGAGCAGTACTTC. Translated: CSAADYEQYF.

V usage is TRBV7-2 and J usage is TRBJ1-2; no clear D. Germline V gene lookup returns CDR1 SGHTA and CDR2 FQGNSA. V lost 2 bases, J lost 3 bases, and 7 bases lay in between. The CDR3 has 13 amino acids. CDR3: CASSLRHDYGYTF. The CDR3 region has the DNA TGTGCCAGCAGCTTAAGACACGACTATGGCTACACCTTC.

The CDR3 nucleotides read TGTGCCAGCAGCTACCAACTGTTCGGACTAGCGGGAGTGGGCGGGGAGCTGTTTTTT. It codes for CASSYQLFGLAGVGGELFF. The chain employs TRBV5-4 and TRBJ2-2; 13 nucleotides match TRBD2. Germline V CDR1 and CDR2: SGHNT, YYREEE (reference sequence). V lost 3 bases to trimming and J lost 7 bases; unmatched junction nucleotides: 15. CDR3 length: 19 residues.